Sequencing of this T cell receptor beta chain was carried out in a study of cytomegalovirus exposure and HLA in healthy donors. The study's findings and limits: In all likelihood, a cluster of highly shared sequence variants was a sequencing artifact. Trimming of TCR beta V- and J-genes showed a link, identified in a later analysis, to a missense DCLRE1C variant.

The primer mix had 60 Vbeta and 13 Jbeta primers. TCRdb's table, derived via immunoSEQ multiplex PCR, lists solely in-frame clones and lacks some. This sample has some 250,000 clones, with over 80% found just once. Healthy bone marrow donors made up the cohort. This CDR3 comprises 14 residues. The V and J ends lost 5 bases and 7 bases respectively, with 17 bases between them. Germline values: CDR1 SGHTA, CDR2 FQGNSA. Worth noting for this clone: No antigen is known for it.

The sequence was obtained from a woman aged 40-49 years in good health and CMV-seropositive. Material: PBMCs. The V call is TRBV7-2, the J call TRBJ1-1; weak D call: TRBD1 (6 bases). The CDR3 sequence: CASSPRGGSGEAFF. The CDR3, as DNA: TGTGCCAGCAGCCCTAGGGGGGGGTCCGGTGAAGCTTTCTTT.